A single sample gave rise to the 19 T cell receptor beta chains below, sequenced in a study of cytomegalovirus exposure and HLA in healthy donors. Both 60 Vbeta primers and 13 Jbeta primers went into the PCR. Repertoires were generated with immunoSEQ multiplex PCR, while TCRdb's copy carries only in-frame clones and drops some. This sample has about 210,000 clones, with just under 80% found just once. Material: PBMCs. These receptors all stem from a boy aged 10-17 years in good health and CMV-seronegative.

This clone has only a few counts. The rearrangement joins TRBV29-1 to TRBJ1-2, with 7 bases identical to TRBD1. The CDR3 runs to 12 residues. Losses at the gene ends were 3 bases for V and 3 bases for J; bases not matched to a gene: 1. The V gene's germline CDR1 is SQVTM and CDR2 ANQGSEA. CDR3 loop: CSVDRGDYGYTF. The CDR3 DNA reads as TGCAGCGTTGACAGGGGGGACTATGGCTACACCTTC.

The rearrangement joins TRBV4-1 to TRBJ2-1; D call uncertain. Per the germline V gene, CDR1 is MGHRA and CDR2 is YSYEKL. Trimming stripped 4 bases from V and 4 bases from J, with 8 bases between. The CDR3 contains 13 residues. The DNA for the CDR3 is TGCGCCAGCAGCCCTGGGCAGTACAATGAGCAGTTCTTC. Amino acid sequence: CASSPGQYNEQFF.

The rearrangement links TRBV30 to TRBJ2-1; 8 bases are a match to TRBD2. Germline CDR1 is GTSNPN and CDR2 is SVGIG (reference sequence). After removal of 4 bases from V and 9 bases from J, the junction contained 11 bases not matched to a gene. The CDR3 is 14 amino acids. The CDR3 sequence: CAWNTGRAYIEQFF. CDR3 nucleotide sequence: TGTGCCTGGAACACCGGGAGGGCTTATATTGAGCAGTTCTTC.

V usage is TRBV6-1 and J usage is TRBJ1-1; 8 bases agree with TRBD1. Trimming cost V 6 bases and J 0 bases; bases outside gene matches: 6. The length of the CDR3 is 15 residues. From germline, CDR1 is MNHNS and CDR2 SASEGT. CDR3 sequence: CASSRDRKMNTEAFF. The CDR3 bases are TGTGCCAGCAGCCGGGACAGGAAGATGAACACTGAAGCTTTCTTT.

This clone was counted only a few times. This chain uses TRBV4-1 with TRBJ1-5; no clear D gene. With 4 bases removed from V and 7 bases from J, the gap between germline ends came to 17 bases. The CDR3 contains 15 residues. CDR1 MGHRA and CDR2 YSYEKL come from the germline V gene. Here the CDR3 reads CASSPTISSIQPQHF. The CDR3 DNA is TGCGCCAGCAGCCCTACCATTAGTTCAATCCAGCCCCAGCATTTT.

The gene calls are TRBV6-1 and TRBJ2-7; a weak D match, TRBD1 (5 bases). Germline CDR1 and CDR2: MNHNS and SASEGT. The CDR3 has 12 amino acids. The ends were cut back, 8 bases at V and 4 bases at J, with 12 bases in the middle. The CDR3 spells CASWAGWYEQYF. The CDR3 DNA reads TGTGCCAGCTGGGCAGGGTGGTACGAGCAGTACTTC.

This rearrangement joins TRBV7-9 to TRBJ2-7; D is perhaps TRBD1 (8 bases). The CDR3 length is 16 residues. V dropped 5 bases and J dropped 7 bases, with 24 bases sitting between them. From germline, CDR1 is SEHNR and CDR2 FQNEAQ (reference sequence). In nucleotides, the CDR3 is TGTGCCAGCAGCGGCCGCCGACAGGGGAGGGGGCAAGAGCAGTACTTC. Its protein product is CASSGRRQGRGQEQYF.

The chain is built from TRBV5-1 and TRBJ1-4; no clear D. V shed 2 bases and J shed 8 bases, with 16 bases lying between them. From germline, CDR1 is SGHRS and CDR2 YFSETQ. The CDR3 loop spans 15 amino acids. The CDR3 DNA follows: TGCGCCAGCAGCTTTACGGGGTCATTGGAGGAAAAACTGTTTTTT. Protein product: CASSFTGSLEEKLFF.

This CDR3 is CASSLGQGNTIYF. The CDR3, as DNA: TGTGCCAGCAGCTTGGGACAGGGGAACACCATATATTTT. The chain employs TRBV5-6 and TRBJ1-3; 8 bases line up with TRBD1. Trimming at V came to 0 bases and at J to 7 bases, leaving 0 bases not matched to a gene. The CDR3 loop spans 13 amino acids. Per the germline V gene, CDR1 is SGHDT and CDR2 is YYEEEE. Complete variable domain (other parts from reference TRBV5-6 and TRBJ1-3): DAGVTQSPTHLIKTRGQQVTLRCSPKSGHDTVSWYQQALGQGPQFIFQYYEEEERQRGNFPDRFSGHQFPNYSSELNVNALLLGDSALYLCASSLGQGNTIYFGEGSWLTVV.

This sequence joins TRBV7-8 and TRBJ2-5, with TRBD2 identical over 7 bases. The CDR3 covers 15 residues. J lost 1 base, V lost 3 bases, and 5 bases had no gene match. Per germline, CDR1 SGHVS and CDR2 FQNEAQ. DNA for the CDR3: TGTGCCAGCAGCTTCAAAGCGGGGAGCCAAGAGACCCAGTACTTC. As protein: CASSFKAGSQETQYF.

CDR3 nucleotide sequence: TGTGCCAGCAGTTACAGCGGGGGATATCAGCCCCAGCATTTT. Its protein is CASSYSGGYQPQHF. V and J are TRBV6-5 and TRBJ1-5; D is perhaps TRBD1 (5 bases). The CDR3 has 14 residues. Germline assignment: CDR1 MNHEY and CDR2 SVGAGI. Between the trimmed V and J ends, which lost 2 bases and 5 bases, there was a span of 10 bases.

The chain links TRBV30 to TRBJ2-3, with TRBD2 matching 11 bases. CDR1 and CDR2 (germline): GTSNPN, SVGIG (reference sequence). Trimming at V came to 5 bases and at J to 8 bases, leaving 6 bases not matched to a gene. This CDR3 spans 13 amino acids. CDR3 amino acids: CAWVAGGPGTQYF. The CDR3 DNA reads TGTGCCTGGGTAGCGGGGGGGCCCGGTACGCAGTATTTT.

This chain connects TRBV7-8 to TRBJ1-5; D remains unclear. There are 18 residues in the CDR3. The V gene lost 0 bases and the J gene lost 0 bases, with 15 bases spanning the gap. Germline V lookup: CDR1 SGHVS, CDR2 FQNEAQ. The CDR3 here is CASSLATTWRYSNQPQHF. The CDR3 coding sequence is TGTGCCAGCAGCTTAGCGACTACTTGGAGATATAGCAATCAGCCCCAGCATTTT.

V and J are TRBV18 and TRBJ2-7; D not certain. This CDR3 region has 12 residues. V lost 2 bases and J 4 bases, leaving 6 bases between the germline ends. Germline CDR1 reads KGHSH; CDR2 reads LQKENI. The CDR3 DNA reads TGTGCCAGCTCACCAACGGGTTACGAGCAGTACTTC. Translating gives CASSPTGYEQYF.

This sequence joins TRBV15 and TRBJ1-5, with a tentative D call TRBD1 (6 bases). This CDR3 has 14 residues. Trimming left V 3 bases short and J 10 bases short, with 16 bases between. Germline lookup yields CDR1 LNHNV and CDR2 YYDKDF (reference sequence). The CDR3 protein is CATSSRRGDGPQHF. In nucleotides, the CDR3 is TGTGCCACCAGCAGCCGCAGGGGAGATGGTCCCCAGCATTTT.

The rearrangement joins TRBV12-5 to TRBJ1-1, with 8 bases lining up with TRBD1. Unmatched junction bases numbered 19, after V lost 1 base and J lost 0 bases. CDR3 length: 21 amino acids. CDR1 and CDR2 (germline): LGHNT, FRNRAP. The DNA for the CDR3 is TGTGCTAGTGGTTTGGACGGGATTATGATCTGGACAGGGCGGCTGAACACTGAAGCTTTCTTT. It encodes CASGLDGIMIWTGRLNTEAFF.

The chain is built from TRBV12-2 and TRBJ2-7; no check of the table's D call, TRBD1, against the DNA was made. TRBV12-2 is a pseudogene. The CDR3 is 16 amino acids. The CDR3 coding sequence is TGTGCAAGTCGCTTAGTATGGGGCTCCTGTATCCACGAGCAGTACTTC. This sequence encodes CASRLVWGSCIHEQYF.

V is TRBV5-1 and J is TRBJ2-7; possible D gene TRBD1, 7 bases. Trimming stripped 2 bases from V and 5 bases from J, with 17 bases between. Germline V lookup: CDR1 SGHRS, CDR2 YFSETQ. This CDR3 contains 15 residues. CDR3 nucleotide sequence: TGCGCCAGCAGCTTCGGCGACAGGGACTTCAACGAGCAGTACTTC. As protein: CASSFGDRDFNEQYF.

Only one count was recorded for this clone. J is TRBJ2-2 and V is TRBV9; D ambiguous. CDR1 and CDR2 (germline): SGDLS, YYNGEE. The germline V and J ends were trimmed by 0 bases and 1 base, with 19 bases remaining between them. The CDR3 totals 19 residues. CDR3 protein: CASSVELYSGLGNTGELFF. The DNA for the CDR3 is TGTGCCAGCAGCGTAGAGTTGTATTCCGGGTTAGGGAACACCGGGGAGCTGTTTTTT.